The subject of this entry is one TCR beta chain. This table comes from immunoSEQ multiplex PCR, and its TCRdb copy is limited to in-frame clones, with some not included. The sample carries more than 60,000 clones, roughly three quarters recorded once. These data belong to a study of OX40 agonist ivuxolimab in advanced cancers. Germline values: CDR1 SGDLS, CDR2 YYNGEE. V lost 0 bases to trimming and J lost 6 bases, with 12 bases between them. The CDR3 has 14 residues. The clonotype was recovered from an adult with an advanced solid tumor such as melanoma, head and neck, liver or kidney cancer. The sequencing used CD4+ or CD8+ T cells sorted from blood, collected in a trial of the OX40 agonist ivuxolimab. The chain recombines TRBV9 with TRBJ2-5; D perhaps matches TRBD2 (6 bases). The CDR3 DNA is TGTGCCAGCAGCGTAGGAGGAGGGACGAAGACCCAGTACTTC. This sequence encodes CASSVGGGTKTQYF.